This TCR beta chain was sequenced for a study of T cells in women clearing cervical HPV infection. Study findings and constraints: Richness plus V gene abundances separated cases from controls with AUC roughly 0.88. CIN3+ cases had significantly higher TCR richness than controls; evenness did not differ.

On this clone itself: The antigen is unknown. The sequence runs out 3 residues before the end of the CDR3; the remainder is reconstructed from the germline J gene.

The germline gives CDR1 SQVTM, CDR2 ANQGSEA. The germline V and J ends were trimmed by 4 bases and 5 bases, with 9 bases remaining between them. The CDR3 has 12 residues. The protocol was immunoSEQ multiplex PCR, while the TCRdb copy is restricted to in-frame clones and leaves out a portion. The clone table shows some 30,000 clones, with the ten largest holding about 3%. This clonotype originated in a woman between 18 and 70 years old with a cervical HPV16 infection that either progressed to CIN3+ or cleared (not recorded which). J is TRBJ2-1 and V is TRBV29-1; D gene uncertain. Sequenced: blood buffy coat. This CDR3 reads CSVGSYDNEQFF. The sequenced part of the CDR3 DNA is TGCAGCGTTGGGTCCTACGACAATGAG.